Shown below are 23 T cell receptor beta chains from a single sample sequenced in a study of OX40 agonist ivuxolimab in advanced cancers. This table comes from immunoSEQ multiplex PCR, and its TCRdb copy is limited to in-frame clones, with some not included. In the table there are roughly 53,000 clones, roughly 84% of which are singletons. Sequenced here: CD4+ or CD8+ T cells sorted from blood, sampled in a trial of the OX40 agonist ivuxolimab. The receptor source for this set is an adult with an advanced solid tumor such as melanoma, head and neck, liver or kidney cancer.

V and J are TRBV19 and TRBJ2-5; D gene ambiguous. The CDR3 is 13 amino acids. V shed 3 bases and J shed 6 bases, with 11 bases lying between them. Germline values: CDR1 LNHDA, CDR2 SQIVND (reference sequence). This CDR3 reads CASSISGRKTQYF. In DNA form, the CDR3 reads TGTGCCAGTAGTATCTCGGGCAGAAAGACCCAGTACTTC.

CDR3 nucleotides: TGTGCCAGCAGCGTCGGTCCGGTTATGAACACTGAAGCTTTCTTT. Amino acids: CASSVGPVMNTEAFF. The gene calls are TRBV9 and TRBJ1-1; D is unclear. The CDR3 runs 15 residues. Germline V CDR1 and CDR2: SGDLS, YYNGEE. V lost 2 bases and J 0 bases, leaving 11 bases between the germline ends.

The CDR3 DNA reads TGTGCCGCCGCCCGGGACAGGGTCTACAATGAGCAGTTCTTC. The encoded protein is CAAARDRVYNEQFF. The chain joins TRBV6-1 to TRBJ2-1; 9 nucleotides match TRBD1. Germline loops: CDR1 MNHNS, CDR2 SASEGT. The CDR3 covers 14 residues. V trimming: 11 bases; J trimming: 3 bases; junction bases outside the gene matches: 8.

The chain is built from TRBV18 and TRBJ1-2; TRBD1 might be the D (6 bases). The CDR3 is 15 amino acids. V was pared by 2 bases and J by 4 bases, with 14 bases between. CDR1 and CDR2 (germline): KGHSH, LQKENI. This CDR3 is CASSPMTGDGYGYTF. Written as DNA, the CDR3 is TGTGCCAGCTCACCAATGACAGGTGACGGCTATGGCTACACCTTC. The entire variable domain, with the rest obtained from reference TRBV18 and TRBJ1-2, is as follows: NAGVMQNPRHLVRRRGQEARLRCSPMKGHSHVYWYRQLPEEGLKFMVYLQKENIIDESGMPKERFSAEFPKEGPSILRIQQVVRGDSAAYFCASSPMTGDGYGYTFGSGTRLTVV.

CDR3 DNA: TGTGCCAGTAGTATAGGCGGACCTTCCACGGTGACCGGGGAGCTGTTTTTT. It yields the protein CASSIGGPSTVTGELFF. The J gene is TRBJ2-2, the V gene TRBV19; unclear D gene. Per germline, CDR1 LNHDA and CDR2 SQIVND (reference sequence). There are 17 residues in the CDR3. Trimming removed 1 base at V and 5 bases at J, with 17 bases between.

The chain joins TRBV18 to TRBJ2-7; D call uncertain. From germline, CDR1 is KGHSH and CDR2 LQKENI. This CDR3 contains 11 residues. Trimming left V 3 bases short and J 3 bases short, with 3 bases between. CDR3 amino acids: CASSPRYEQYF. In nucleotides, the CDR3 is TGTGCCAGCTCACCGCGCTACGAGCAGTACTTC.

This chain links TRBV6-5 with TRBJ2-1; 7 bases are shared with TRBD2. This CDR3 is 14 amino acids long. In germline, CDR1 is MNHEY, CDR2 SVGAGI. Trimming at V came to 8 bases and at J to 8 bases, leaving 12 bases not matched to a gene. The CDR3 here is CASGRAGRIHEQFF. The CDR3 DNA reads as TGTGCCAGCGGGCGAGCGGGAAGGATCCATGAGCAGTTCTTC.

The chain is built from TRBV10-3 and TRBJ2-7, with D perhaps TRBD2 (6 bases). Per the germline V gene, CDR1 is ENHRY and CDR2 is SYGVKD. V lost 3 bases and J 4 bases, leaving 19 bases between the germline ends. The CDR3 length is 16 residues. CDR3 protein: CAISDPSGLLTYEQYF. CDR3 bases: TGTGCCATCAGTGACCCCTCGGGACTCCTCACATACGAGCAGTACTTC.

The chain recombines TRBV7-2 with TRBJ1-5; tentatively, D is TRBD1 (6 bases). Germline assignment: CDR1 SGHTA and CDR2 FQGNSA. CDR3 length: 17 residues. V lost 4 bases and J lost 0, with 16 bases in between. CDR3 region: CASSSRGAVFSNQPQHF. The CDR3 nucleotides read TGTGCCAGCAGCTCCCGGGGGGCCGTTTTTAGCAATCAGCCCCAGCATTTT.

The chain employs TRBV11-1 and TRBJ1-5; 10 positions match TRBD1. The ends lost 5 bases at V and 8 bases at J; junction bases unmatched: 12. CDR1 and CDR2 from the germline V gene are SGHAT and FQDESV (reference sequence). The CDR3 spans 16 residues. The CDR3 here is CASSIMTGGGSEPQHF. The CDR3 DNA reads as TGTGCCAGCAGCATAATGACAGGGGGCGGCTCGGAGCCCCAGCATTTT.

This clone was counted a few times. V usage is TRBV6-5 and J usage is TRBJ1-2; 10 nucleotides match TRBD1. The CDR3 runs 14 residues. Germline lookup yields CDR1 MNHEY and CDR2 SVGAGI. V shed 3 bases and J 7 bases; nucleotides not matched to a gene: 5. The CDR3 spells CASSYGTGAGGYTF. The CDR3 DNA follows: TGTGCCAGCAGTTATGGGACAGGGGCAGGTGGCTACACCTTC.

The CDR3 loop reads CASSMQGATGELFF. CDR3 DNA: TGTGCCAGTAGTATGCAGGGGGCTACCGGGGAGCTGTTTTTT. The chain joins TRBV19 to TRBJ2-2; 8 nucleotides match TRBD1. There are 14 residues in the CDR3. The junction had 2 bases not matched to a gene; V was cut back by 3 bases and J by 5 bases. Per germline, CDR1 LNHDA and CDR2 SQIVND (reference sequence).

In nucleotides, the CDR3 is TGTGCCAGCAGTGAACAGAGCTGGGGCTACACCTTC. Translation: CASSEQSWGYTF. The J gene is TRBJ1-2, the V gene TRBV2; no clear D. Germline CDR1 SNHLY, CDR2 FYNNEI. CDR3 length equals 12 residues. V was cut by 2 bases and J by 8 bases, with 9 bases left in between.

The chain recombines TRBV5-4 with TRBJ1-1; D ambiguous. V lost 0 bases to trimming and J lost 11 bases, with 11 bases between them. Germline loops: CDR1 SGHNT, CDR2 YYREEE (reference sequence). This CDR3 is 12 amino acids long. This CDR3 reads CASSLAASPAFF. CDR3 in DNA: TGTGCCAGCAGCTTGGCCGCGTCTCCGGCTTTCTTT.

The V call is TRBV7-2, the J call TRBJ2-1; 8 positions agree with TRBD2. The CDR3 spans 14 residues. V gave up 7 bases and J gave up 2 bases; unmatched junction bases: 4. The germline V gene encodes CDR1 SGHTA and CDR2 FQGNSA. The CDR3 here is CASTSGGPYNEQFF. In nucleotides, the CDR3 is TGTGCCAGCACCTCGGGGGGGCCCTACAATGAGCAGTTCTTC.

This clone was counted between two and nine times. The J gene is TRBJ2-1, the V gene TRBV18; D might be TRBD2 (5 bases). Trimming pared 6 bases from V and 5 bases from J, leaving 14 bases between. Germline CDR1 and CDR2: KGHSH and LQKENI. This CDR3 region has 14 residues. This CDR3 reads CASSRIEGNNEQFF. As DNA, the CDR3 is TGTGCCAGCTCCCGTATTGAGGGCAACAATGAGCAGTTCTTC.

A few counts support this clone. This chain connects TRBV7-8 to TRBJ2-3; 8 bases align to TRBD2. The CDR3 extends over 16 amino acids. Trimming removed 1 base from V and 2 bases from J; junction bases left unmatched: 5. Per the germline V gene, CDR1 is SGHVS and CDR2 is FQNEAQ. The CDR3 sequence is CASSLGLAGSTDTQYF. CDR3 in DNA: TGTGCCAGCAGCTTAGGGCTAGCGGGTTCCACAGATACGCAGTATTTT.

A remark on this clone: Germline is not matched at one junction end, which may reflect a read error. This sequence joins TRBV15 and TRBJ2-1; 15 bases agree with TRBD2. The CDR3 consists of 15 residues. The germline gives CDR1 LNHNV, CDR2 YYDKDF (reference sequence). The CDR3 loop reads CATSMGLAGGHEQFF. The CDR3 DNA sequence: TGTGCCACAAGCATGGGACTAGCGGGAGGACATGAGCAGTTCTTC.

This rearrangement joins TRBV19 to TRBJ1-1, with no clear D. This CDR3 region has 12 residues. Germline CDR1 is LNHDA and CDR2 is SQIVND (reference sequence). V was shortened by 7 bases and J by 7 bases, with 13 bases between the two germline ends. CDR3 loop: CASTPQHGEAFF. In DNA form, the CDR3 reads TGTGCCAGTACCCCCCAACATGGTGAAGCTTTCTTT.

This chain's CDR3 is CAIRALYGYTF. Here the CDR3 DNA reads TGTGCCATCAGGGCTCTGTATGGCTACACCTTC. The rearrangement links TRBV10-3 to TRBJ1-2; no clear D gene. Germline loops: CDR1 ENHRY, CDR2 SYGVKD. The CDR3 has 11 amino acids. With 6 bases removed from V and 5 bases from J, the gap between germline ends came to 7 bases.

This chain uses TRBV12-5 with TRBJ1-4; 10 bases fit TRBD1. Germline V CDR1 and CDR2: LGHNT, FRNRAP. The CDR3 contains 16 residues. Germline trimming cut 4 bases from V and 7 bases from J; bases unmatched to any gene: 9. This CDR3 is CASGSWFGQGGEKLFF. The CDR3 region has the DNA TGTGCTAGTGGTTCCTGGTTCGGACAGGGGGGTGAAAAACTGTTTTTT.

The rearrangement uses TRBV6-1 and TRBJ1-6; a weak D match, TRBD1 (6 bases). Per the germline V gene, CDR1 is MNHNS and CDR2 is SASEGT. V lost 1 base and J 3 bases, leaving 7 bases between the germline ends. The CDR3 sequence is 15 residues long. CDR3 DNA: TGTGCCAGCAGTGAAGGACAGGTCTATAATTCACCCCTCCACTTT. Translating gives CASSEGQVYNSPLHF.

This clone occurred a few times. The V call is TRBV30, the J call TRBJ1-3; the D gene is possibly TRBD1 (6 bases). The CDR3 covers 13 residues. Deletions cut 7 bases from V and 0 bases from J, with 10 bases between. Germline V lookup: CDR1 GTSNPN, CDR2 SVGIG (reference sequence). The CDR3 coding sequence is TGTGCCTTACAGGGATACTCTGGAAACACCATATATTTT. Its protein product is CALQGYSGNTIYF.